A selection of T cell receptor beta chains follows, all from one sample in a study of T-cell memory formation after mild COVID-19. TCRdb reprocessed the 5' RACE reads via MiXCR and lists one record per CDR3 protein. The table includes about 110,000 distinct CDR3 sequences, 9.5% to 15% detected once. Sample: PBMCs or a T cell subset sorted from them (not recorded which). The origin of the receptors is an adult woman who had mild COVID-19 (a few samples of this study predate the infection). Cell type and time point are not known. CDR3s leave out the opening cysteine and the closing phenylalanine or tryptophan. Each record gives: V gene, CDR3 protein.

v_gene: TRBV11-2
CDR3aa: ASSPWDSYNEQF

v_gene: TRBV12-3/TRBV12-4
CDR3aa: ASSPAGGSPLH

v_gene: TRBV5-1
CDR3aa: ARSPGQGAYEQY

v_gene: TRBV4-3
CDR3aa: ASSQRQGVYNEQF

v_gene: TRBV7-9
CDR3aa: ASSYPPRTGESSYEQY

v_gene: TRBV4-1
CDR3aa: ASSQGVDSYEQY

v_gene: TRBV7-9
CDR3aa: ASSLLQAEETQY

v_gene: TRBV5-6
CDR3aa: ASSRTGSYNEQF

v_gene: TRBV20-1
CDR3aa: SARGVGLGTEAF

v_gene: TRBV4-2
CDR3aa: ASSPGEVLVTGLQETQY

v_gene: TRBV5-1
CDR3aa: ASSLELAGVVEQY

v_gene: TRBV9
CDR3aa: ASSVVAGAWGEQF

v_gene: TRBV12-3/TRBV12-4
CDR3aa: ASSPWTGGAHEQY

v_gene: TRBV10-3
CDR3aa: AISESYYEQY

v_gene: TRBV20-1
CDR3aa: SASLGSRIYEQY

v_gene: TRBV21-1
CDR3aa: APPREFYEQY

v_gene: TRBV28
CDR3aa: ASSPQREGLYEQY

v_gene: TRBV20-1
CDR3aa: SVSAYGQLYGYT

v_gene: TRBV7-9
CDR3aa: ASSFPGQGDGYT

v_gene: TRBV7-6
CDR3aa: ASSLIPGNEQF

v_gene: TRBV6-6
CDR3aa: ASSYAPRGTEAF

v_gene: TRBV11-2
CDR3aa: ASSLDRAGYGYT

v_gene: TRBV5-4
CDR3aa: ASRQTNLYGYT

v_gene: TRBV29-1
CDR3aa: SALSGVSDTQY

v_gene: TRBV29-1
CDR3aa: SVEEGVYEQY

v_gene: TRBV24-1
CDR3aa: ATSDPRDRGIYGYT

v_gene: TRBV7-6
CDR3aa: ASSLVPGGYPNEKLF

v_gene: TRBV21-1
CDR3aa: ASSKDGGPGANVLT

v_gene: TRBV30
CDR3aa: AWAGRTPYNEQF

v_gene: TRBV7-2
CDR3aa: ASSLAYGGGYT

v_gene: TRBV7-9
CDR3aa: ASSPLAGQTYEQY

v_gene: TRBV29-1
CDR3aa: SVGSEDRGYEQY

v_gene: TRBV7-9
CDR3aa: ASSLVYGRGASSNQPQH

v_gene: TRBV5-1
CDR3aa: ASSAGTDFEFSPLH

v_gene: TRBV9
CDR3aa: ASSGRGGVSYNEQF

v_gene: TRBV11-3
CDR3aa: ASSLVGLAGEASYNEQF